This TCR beta chain was documented in a study of T cells in Graves' hyperthyroidism and ophthalmopathy. Germline CDR1 reads LNHDA; CDR2 reads SQIVND (reference sequence). The CDR3 extends over 15 amino acids. Trimming cost V 3 bases and J 5 bases, with 14 bases left between them. TCR beta CDR3 sequences were amplified from RNA transcripts. TCR CDR3 regions were first amplified by RT-PCR with HTBI primers. TCRdb ran MiXCR on the multiplex PCR reads and lists one entry per CDR3 protein. This table has about 640,000 distinct CDR3 sequences, roughly 20% appearing once. Sequenced material: blood. This chain connects TRBV19 to TRBJ1-3; D gene unclear. The receptor was derived from a young man with Graves' ophthalmopathy. CDR3 DNA: TGTGCCAGTAGTATCCCCGGCAGCCGTCGAAACACCATATATTTT. Translated, it gives CASSIPGSRRNTIYF.